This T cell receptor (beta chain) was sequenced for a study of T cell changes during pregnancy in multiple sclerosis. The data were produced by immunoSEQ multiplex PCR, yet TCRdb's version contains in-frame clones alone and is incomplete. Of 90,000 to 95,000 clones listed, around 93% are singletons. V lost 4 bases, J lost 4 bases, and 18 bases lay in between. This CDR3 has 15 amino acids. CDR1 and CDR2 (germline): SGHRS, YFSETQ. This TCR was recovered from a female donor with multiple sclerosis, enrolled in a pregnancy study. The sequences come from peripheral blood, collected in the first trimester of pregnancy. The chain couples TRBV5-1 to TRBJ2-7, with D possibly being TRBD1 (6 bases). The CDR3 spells CASSPARGSPYEQYF. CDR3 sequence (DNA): TGCGCCAGCAGCCCAGCTAGGGGGTCACCATACGAGCAGTACTTC.